The 17 T cell receptor beta chains below were found in one sample sequenced in a study of T cell repertoires in cytomegalovirus infection. Their antigen targets remain unknown. A single record per CDR3 protein comes from TCRdb applying MiXCR to the reads. The sample records around 430,000 distinct CDR3 sequences, more than 40% being singletons. The sequenced sample was cultured PBMCs, obtained from culture after CMV antigen stimulation. The origin of the receptors is a human donor in good health (CMV status not recorded). Some clones in this sample may be carry-over from other donors' samples.

The rearrangement links TRBV20-1 to TRBJ2-1; 9 nucleotides line up with TRBD2. The CDR3 is 14 residues long. The V and J ends lost 5 bases and 6 bases, in that order; junction bases with no gene match: 8. Germline CDR1 reads DFQATT; CDR2 reads SNEGSKA (reference sequence). CDR3 amino acids: CSALREGWGNEQFF. The CDR3 nucleotides are TGCAGTGCTCTGCGGGAGGGCTGGGGCAATGAGCAGTTCTTC.

The chain employs TRBV11-2 and TRBJ1-2, with 10 bases lining up with TRBD1. Germline V lookup: CDR1 SGHAT, CDR2 FQNNGV. The CDR3 is made up of 15 amino acids. J gave up 8 bases and V 4 bases, and 10 bases lay outside the gene matches. CDR3 region: CASSSPRQGASGYTF. The CDR3 region has the DNA TGTGCCAGCAGCTCACCCCGACAGGGGGCGTCCGGCTACACCTTC.

The V and J genes are TRBV5-1 and TRBJ2-2; D gene uncertain. The CDR3 extends over 14 amino acids. The V gene's germline CDR1 is SGHRS and CDR2 YFSETQ. V dropped 0 bases and J dropped 4 bases, with 7 bases sitting between them. DNA for the CDR3: TGCGCCAGCAGCTTGGAACATCCCACCGGGGAGCTGTTTTTT. The encoded protein is CASSLEHPTGELFF.

The chain joins TRBV20-1 to TRBJ2-6; D call uncertain. The CDR3 has 14 amino acids. V lost 6 bases to trimming and J lost 4 bases, with 13 bases between them. Germline lookup yields CDR1 DFQATT and CDR2 SNEGSKA (reference sequence). The CDR3 DNA reads TGCAGTGCGACTGCGAACCTCGGGGCCAACGTCCTGACTTTC. Translated: CSATANLGANVLTF.

This clonotype has only a few counts. The chain carries TRBV3-1 and TRBJ1-1; D not certain. Trimming took 1 base from V and 3 from J, leaving 12 bases between them. Per germline, CDR1 LGHDT and CDR2 YNNKEL (reference sequence). This CDR3 comprises 15 residues. The CDR3 here is CASSQGWGGDTEAFF. For the CDR3, the DNA is TGTGCCAGCAGCCAAGGATGGGGAGGCGACACTGAAGCTTTCTTT.

A few counts support this clonotype. The chain links TRBV7-2 to TRBJ1-2; D remains ambiguous. The CDR3 has 14 residues. Germline V lookup: CDR1 SGHTA, CDR2 FQGNSA. Trimming shortened V by 2 bases and J by 0 bases, and 7 bases separated the two germline ends. CDR3 DNA sequence: TGTGCCAGCAGCTTATACGGATCTAACTATGGCTACACCTTC. This gives the protein CASSLYGSNYGYTF.

The chain joins TRBV7-8 to TRBJ2-5, with D possibly TRBD2 on 5 matching bases. The CDR3 has 17 residues. Trimming cost V 5 bases and J 1 base, with 20 bases left between them. Germline V gene sequence: CDR1 SGHVS, CDR2 FQNEAQ. Here the CDR3 DNA reads TGTGCCAGCAGCACCGGCCGAGGACTGAGACTCCAAGAGACCCAGTACTTC. This codes for CASSTGRGLRLQETQYF.

This clonotype was detected a few times. The chain combines TRBV5-1 with TRBJ1-1; D remains unclear. The CDR3 spans 15 residues. V lost 1 base to trimming and J lost 1 base, with 11 bases between them. Germline V lookup: CDR1 SGHRS, CDR2 YFSETQ. The CDR3 reads CASSLRGSGNTEAFF. CDR3 DNA sequence: TGCGCCAGCAGCTTGAGAGGGTCCGGGAACACTGAAGCTTTCTTT. Full variable domain (rest looked up from reference TRBV5-1 and TRBJ1-1): KAGVTQTPRYLIKTRGQQVTLSCSPISGHRSVSWYQQTPGQGLQFLFEYFSETQRNKGNFPGRFSGRQFSNSRSEMNVSTLELGDSALYLCASSLRGSGNTEAFFGQGTRLTVV.

The chain uses TRBV28 and TRBJ1-1; D uncertain. The V gene's germline CDR1 is MDHEN and CDR2 SYDVKM. Trimming pared 3 bases from V and 7 bases from J, leaving 9 bases between. This CDR3 is 12 amino acids long. Here the CDR3 DNA reads TGTGCCAGCAGTTTGTGGGAGGATGAAGCTTTCTTT. Its protein is CASSLWEDEAFF.

The chain carries TRBV12-3 or TRBV12-4 and TRBJ2-7; 9 bases map to TRBD2. Germline trimming cut 4 bases from V and 6 bases from J; bases unmatched to any gene: 19. CDR3 length: 18 residues. CDR3 sequence: CASSYRASGNFRTSEQYF. For the CDR3, the DNA is TGTGCCAGCAGTTATCGGGCTAGCGGGAACTTCCGGACTTCCGAGCAGTACTTC.

The chain recombines TRBV20-1 with TRBJ2-1, with 9 bases identical to TRBD1. Germline-derived CDR1 and CDR2 are DFQATT and SNEGSKA (reference sequence). The CDR3 consists of 17 residues. V lost 5 bases, J lost 0 bases, and 11 bases stayed unmatched. DNA for the CDR3: TGCAGTGCTCTGACAGGGGGAAGTCCCTCCTCCTACAATGAGCAGTTCTTC. It is translated as CSALTGGSPSSYNEQFF.

J is TRBJ1-6 and V is TRBV27; possibly TRBD1 for D (5 bases). From germline, CDR1 is MNHEY and CDR2 SMNVEV (reference sequence). This CDR3 contains 13 residues. Trimming removed 3 bases at V and 12 bases at J, with 12 bases between. The CDR3 region has the DNA TGTGCCAGCAGTTTCGACGGGGCAAGACCCCTCCACTTT. Its protein is CASSFDGARPLHF.

In this sample, this clonotype turned up once. The chain couples TRBV19 to TRBJ2-7; 7 bases are a match to TRBD1. V lost 6 bases, J lost 0 bases, and 5 bases stayed unmatched. Germline CDR1 is LNHDA and CDR2 is SQIVND (reference sequence). The CDR3 has 14 residues. The chain's CDR3 is CASSTGTVSYEQYF. CDR3 in DNA: TGTGCCAGTAGCACCGGGACAGTCTCCTACGAGCAGTACTTC.

The chain is built from TRBV20-1 and TRBJ2-4; no firm D call. In germline, CDR1 is DFQATT, CDR2 SNEGSKA (reference sequence). The CDR3 extends over 11 amino acids. The germline V and J ends were trimmed by 6 bases and 6 bases, with 9 bases remaining between them. In DNA form, the CDR3 reads TGCAGTGCAACTACGGGAAACATTCAGTACTTC. As protein: CSATTGNIQYF.

This clonotype was seen a handful of times. The J gene is TRBJ2-5, the V gene TRBV24-1, with D possibly TRBD2 on 5 matching bases. Trimming cost V 2 bases and J 2 bases, with 11 bases left between them. CDR1 is KGHDR, CDR2 SFDVKD, per germline. The CDR3 loop spans 15 amino acids. In nucleotides, the CDR3 is TGTGCCACCAGTGATTCAACGGGGAATCAAGAGACCCAGTACTTC. It codes for CATSDSTGNQETQYF.

The V and J genes are TRBV27 and TRBJ2-3, with D maybe TRBD1 (6 bases). CDR1 MNHEY and CDR2 SMNVEV come from the germline V gene (reference sequence). With 6 bases removed from V and 2 bases from J, the gap between germline ends came to 15 bases. This CDR3 comprises 15 residues. The CDR3 spells CASRYQGKPTDTQYF. CDR3 sequence (DNA): TGTGCCAGCAGATATCAGGGGAAACCCACAGATACGCAGTATTTT.

The chain joins TRBV7-6 to TRBJ2-3; tentatively, D is TRBD2 (6 bases). V dropped 3 bases and J dropped 5 bases, with 15 bases sitting between them. CDR3 length: 15 residues. Germline V gene lookup returns CDR1 SGHVS and CDR2 FNYEAQ. CDR3 nucleotides: TGTGCCAGCAGCTTTACTAGCCTCGGGGTAGATACGCAGTATTTT. It codes for CASSFTSLGVDTQYF.